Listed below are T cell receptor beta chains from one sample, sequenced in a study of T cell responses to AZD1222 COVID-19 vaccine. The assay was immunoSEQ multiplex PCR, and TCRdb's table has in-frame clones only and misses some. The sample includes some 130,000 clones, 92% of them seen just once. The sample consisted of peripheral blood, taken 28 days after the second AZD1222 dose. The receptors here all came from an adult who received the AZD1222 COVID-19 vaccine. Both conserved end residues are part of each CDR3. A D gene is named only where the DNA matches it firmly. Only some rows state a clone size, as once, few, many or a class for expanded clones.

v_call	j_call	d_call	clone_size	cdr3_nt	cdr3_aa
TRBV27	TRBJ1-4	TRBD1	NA	TGTGCCAGCAGTGCAAGACAGGGGGCTAATGAAAAACTGTTTTTT	CASSARQGANEKLFF
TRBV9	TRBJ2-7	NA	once	TGTGCCAGCAGCTCAGTGGGGGACCTGCGCCCCTACGAGCAGTACTTC	CASSSVGDLRPYEQYF
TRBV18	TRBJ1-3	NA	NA	TGTGCCAGCTCCCGGGGAAACTCTGGAAACACCATATATTTT	CASSRGNSGNTIYF
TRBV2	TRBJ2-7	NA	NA	TGTGCCAGCAGTGGACAGAACTACGAGCAGTACTTC	CASSGQNYEQYF
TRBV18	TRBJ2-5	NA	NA	TGTGCCAGCCCCCCCTTGCTCGGGACCCAGTACTTC	CASPPLLGTQYF
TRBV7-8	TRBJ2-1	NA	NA	TGTGCCAGCAGCTTAGTTGAGGGGGAGAATGAGCAGTTCTTC	CASSLVEGENEQFF
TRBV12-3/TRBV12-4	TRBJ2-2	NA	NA	TGTGCCAGTGGTACAGGGTTCCCCGGGGAGCTGTTTTTT	CASGTGFPGELFF
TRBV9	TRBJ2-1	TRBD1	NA	TGTGCCAGCAGCGGCTCCGGGACAGATTACAATGAGCAGTTCTTC	CASSGSGTDYNEQFF
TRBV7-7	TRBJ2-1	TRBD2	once	TGTGCCAGCAGCTCTTCTAGCGGTCCCTACAATGAGCAGTTCTTC	CASSSSSGPYNEQFF
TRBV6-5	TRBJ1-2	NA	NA	TGTGCCAGCAGTTACAGCACGGGGGGCGCGACCGATGGCTACACCTTC	CASSYSTGGATDGYTF
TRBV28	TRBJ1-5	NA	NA	TGTGCCAGCAGCCCGACCCTAGGAGGGAGCAATCAGCCCCAGCATTTT	CASSPTLGGSNQPQHF
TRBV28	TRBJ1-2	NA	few	TGTGCCAGCAGCCCCAGGGGTGGCTACACCTTC	CASSPRGGYTF
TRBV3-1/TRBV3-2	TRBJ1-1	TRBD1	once	TGTGCCAGCAGCCTCCATGGACAGGGCACTGAAGCTTTCTTT	CASSLHGQGTEAFF
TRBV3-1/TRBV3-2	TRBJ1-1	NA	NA	TGTGCCAGCAGCCCTACCACTGGCACGAACACTGAAGCTTTCTTT	CASSPTTGTNTEAFF
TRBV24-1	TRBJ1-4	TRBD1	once	TGTGCCACCAGTGCCGGACAGGGGGCCCTAACTAATGAAAAACTGTTTTTT	CATSAGQGALTNEKLFF
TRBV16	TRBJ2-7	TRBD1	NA	TGTGCCAGCAGCCATACCGGACAGGGTGGCGAGCAGTACTTC	CASSHTGQGGEQYF
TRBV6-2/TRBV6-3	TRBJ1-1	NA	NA	TGTGCCAGCAGTTACGGGCATATCGGAGTAAATGAAGCTTTCTTT	CASSYGHIGVNEAFF
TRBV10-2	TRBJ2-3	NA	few	TGCGCCAGCAGAACCCTAGTAGCAGATACGCAGTATTTT	CASRTLVADTQYF
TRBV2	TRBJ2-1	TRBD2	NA	TGTGCCAGCAGTCTCAGAGCGGGAGATAGGCCCCATGAGCAGTTCTTC	CASSLRAGDRPHEQFF
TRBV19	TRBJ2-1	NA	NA	TGTGCCAGTAGATTTACAGGGGGGGTGGTCTTC	CASRFTGGVVF
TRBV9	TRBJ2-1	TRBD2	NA	TGTGCCAGCAGCGTAACTAGCGGTTTTTACAATGAGCAGTTCTTC	CASSVTSGFYNEQFF
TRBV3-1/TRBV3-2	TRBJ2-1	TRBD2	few	TGTGCCAGCAGTCCAACTAGCGGGAGAAGGTATGAGCAGTTCTTC	CASSPTSGRRYEQFF